What follows is one TCR beta chain and its context. Its matching antigen is unknown. Some clones are missing from TCRdb's copy, which holds only in-frame ones; the method was immunoSEQ multiplex PCR. The sample has around 120,000 clones, 70% to 90% seen once. This sample is drawn from a study of T cell responses to AZD1222 COVID-19 vaccine. Whole-study results and caveats: Clonal diversity may have been underestimated, and the donors were mostly white British, with more females than males.

Germline loops: CDR1 SEHNR, CDR2 FQNEAQ (reference sequence). V was clipped by 0 bases and J by 0 bases, with 8 bases between them. The CDR3 loop spans 15 amino acids. The TCR originated in an adult in good health. The source material was peripheral blood, sampled on day 0 of AZD1222 vaccination. The gene calls are TRBV7-9 and TRBJ1-1; D perhaps matches TRBD1 (5 bases). In DNA, the CDR3 is TGTGCCAGCAGCTTAGCGGGGCTCATGAACACTGAAGCTTTCTTT. Its protein is CASSLAGLMNTEAFF.